The sequence of this TCR beta chain was determined in a study of CD8 T cell repertoires and HIV-1 epitope variants. About the research overall: Each of Twenty-five Gag and Nef epitope peptides stimulated a separate culture. Cultures ran roughly ten days, with IL-2, IL-7 and IL-15 added on days 3 and 7.

This clone was seen a few times. The antigen is unknown. Study results and caveats: Only beta chains were identified, marking proliferation to antigen, not function.

The assay was immunoSEQ multiplex PCR, and TCRdb's table has in-frame clones only and misses some. The sample contains 95,000 or so clones, almost 75% of which appear only once. Germline V gene sequence: CDR1 SQVTM, CDR2 ANQGSEA. Trimming removed 4 bases at V and 3 bases at J, with 7 bases between. There are 12 residues in the CDR3. The receptor was derived from a male donor with HIV. Sequenced material: uncultured baseline CD8+ T cells from peripheral blood mononuclear cells (PBMCs). V usage is TRBV29-1 and J usage is TRBJ1-5; D gene uncertain. The CDR3 nucleotides are TGCAGCGTTGGGGAGAACAATCAGCCCCAGCATTTT. Residues: CSVGENNQPQHF. The whole variable domain, remainder taken from reference TRBV29-1 and TRBJ1-5, is SAVISQKPSRDICQRGTSLTIQCQVDSQVTMMFWYRQQPGQSLTLIATANQGSEATYESGFVIDKFPISRPNLTFSTLTVSNMSPEDSSIYLCSVGENNQPQHFGDGTRLSIL.